This T cell receptor beta chain was profiled in a study of tumour-infiltrating T cells in Burkitt lymphoma. The length of the CDR3 is 15 residues. Trimming left V 1 base short and J 5 bases short, with 12 bases between. Germline V gives CDR1 LNHDA, CDR2 SQIVND (reference sequence). TCRdb's table, derived via immunoSEQ multiplex PCR, lists solely in-frame clones and lacks some. The sample consists of fewer than 750 clones, around 90% of them appearing once. The sequencing input was tumor tissue. The sequence was collected from a human donor with Burkitt lymphoma. The chain joins TRBV19 to TRBJ2-1, with a possible D match to TRBD2 (5 bases). The CDR3: CASSIAAAVDNEQFF. The CDR3 DNA reads as TGTGCCAGTAGTATAGCAGCGGCAGTGGACAATGAGCAGTTCTTC.